The sample holds many counts of the clone carrying this T cell receptor (beta chain). Its antigen is unknown. The data derive from a study of metastatic and nonmetastatic thyroid tumors. For the study at large: Repertoire data that came from the blood and tumor or nodule tissue of malignant and benign thyroid patients were compared.

Broader study findings: Reports indicated that malignant thyroid tumors showed significantly higher TCR beta diversity than benign nodules did, in blood and tumor.

The entire patient cohort was treatment-naive prior to thyroid surgery. Via MiXCR, TCRdb re-called the PCR reads. The data hold tens of thousands of clones, with about an eighth observed a single time. V lost 5 bases and J lost 4, with 12 bases in between. Per germline, CDR1 SGHRS and CDR2 YFSETQ. CDR3 length: 13 residues. This clonotype was sampled from a female donor with papillary thyroid cancer or a benign thyroid nodule (not recorded which). Some clones in this sample may be carry-over from other donors' samples. The chain joins TRBV5-1 to TRBJ2-5; perhaps TRBD1 as D (6 bases). The material sequenced was blood. CDR3 sequence reads: CASRGHIRETQYF. The CDR3 nucleotides are TGCGCCAGCAGGGGACATATTAGAGAGACCCAGTACTTC.